This is a list of T cell receptor beta chains from one sample in a study of T-cell memory formation after mild COVID-19. TCRdb processed the 5' RACE reads anew with MiXCR; each CDR3 protein has one entry. The sample includes 110,000 to 150,000 distinct CDR3 sequences, 20% to 25% of them seen just once. The sample was PBMCs or a T cell subset sorted from them (not recorded which). The source is an adult woman who had mild COVID-19 (a few samples of this study predate the infection). Cell type and time point are not known. Both conserved end residues are part of each CDR3. The D gene is left open where the match is weak.

J: TRBJ1-2
length: 13
D: NA
V: TRBV29-1
CDR3: CSVVVGEPYGYTF

J: TRBJ1-2
length: 15
D: NA
V: TRBV12-3/TRBV12-4
CDR3: CASSFGRPANYGYTF

J: TRBJ2-1
length: 14
D: NA
V: TRBV15
CDR3: CATSRAREINEQFF

J: TRBJ2-7
length: 16
D: TRBD1
V: TRBV27
CDR3: CASSSVLRDSSYEQYF

J: TRBJ2-1
length: 15
D: NA
V: TRBV11-2
CDR3: CASSQFLGPFNEQFF

J: TRBJ2-7
length: 12
D: NA
V: TRBV7-2
CDR3: CASSLARREQYF

J: TRBJ2-7
length: 15
D: TRBD2
V: TRBV20-1
CDR3: CSASSTSGRASEQYF

J: TRBJ2-7
length: 16
D: NA
V: TRBV5-6
CDR3: CASSSLASGGSYEQYF

J: TRBJ1-6
length: 16
D: NA
V: TRBV7-6
CDR3: CASSSTWVGGNSPLHF

J: TRBJ2-7
length: 15
D: TRBD2
V: TRBV6-2/TRBV6-3
CDR3: CASAGLAGGPYEQYF

J: TRBJ2-3
length: 16
D: NA
V: TRBV20-1
CDR3: CSARPLGRMLTDTQYF

J: TRBJ2-3
length: 15
D: TRBD1
V: TRBV11-3
CDR3: CASSARQGAGDTQYF

J: TRBJ2-1
length: 15
D: TRBD1
V: TRBV4-3
CDR3: CASSQEWTGAQGQFF

J: TRBJ2-5
length: 14
D: TRBD1
V: TRBV12-3/TRBV12-4
CDR3: CASSRGTDQETQYF

J: TRBJ2-3
length: 16
D: TRBD2
V: TRBV6-5
CDR3: CASSYSKTGGGDTQYF

J: TRBJ2-7
length: 15
D: TRBD2
V: TRBV9
CDR3: CASSKTSGLTYEQYF

J: TRBJ2-3
length: 15
D: TRBD2
V: TRBV7-9
CDR3: CASSSGLAVDHTQYF

J: TRBJ2-7
length: 15
D: NA
V: TRBV6-1
CDR3: CASSGGRGVSYEQYF

J: TRBJ2-7
length: 16
D: TRBD1
V: TRBV7-2
CDR3: CASSLEGQVVSYEQYF

J: TRBJ1-1
length: 15
D: NA
V: TRBV9
CDR3: CASSSGQGGTTEAFF

J: TRBJ1-1
length: 13
D: NA
V: TRBV5-1
CDR3: CASSPTEELEAFF

J: TRBJ2-7
length: 15
D: NA
V: TRBV14
CDR3: CASSQVGGADYEQYF

J: TRBJ1-5
length: 13
D: NA
V: TRBV6-5
CDR3: CASSYGSNQPQHF

J: TRBJ2-7
length: 14
D: TRBD2
V: TRBV7-9
CDR3: CASSLPGLGYEQYF